These T cell receptor beta chains were read from a single sample in a study of OX40 agonist ivuxolimab in advanced cancers. Profiling relied on immunoSEQ multiplex PCR, and the TCRdb table lists in-frame clones only, not all of them. Of around 62,000 clones in the sample, roughly 87% were seen once. The starting material was CD4+ or CD8+ T cells sorted from blood, obtained in a trial of the OX40 agonist ivuxolimab. All receptors come from an adult with an advanced solid tumor such as melanoma, head and neck, liver or kidney cancer. Both conserved end residues are part of each CDR3. Each record gives: D gene, clone size, V gene, J gene, CDR3 protein, CDR3 DNA. A D gene is named only where the DNA matches it firmly. The size entry is marked missing in some rows and otherwise reads once, few, many or a size class.

TRBD2	-	TRBV27	TRBJ2-1	CASSLWVGLSGRDEQFF	TGTGCCAGCAGTTTATGGGTGGGACTAAGCGGGAGGGACGAGCAGTTCTTC
-	-	TRBV14	TRBJ2-1	CASSWSSYNEQFF	TGTGCCAGCAGCTGGAGCTCCTACAATGAGCAGTTCTTC
-	-	TRBV30	TRBJ1-1	CAQALNTEAFF	TGCGCACAGGCCCTGAACACTGAAGCTTTCTTT
TRBD1	-	TRBV10-2	TRBJ2-3	CASSGSPGQGVADTQYF	TGCGCCAGCAGTGGTTCCCCGGGACAGGGGGTAGCGGATACGCAGTATTTT
TRBD1	-	TRBV9	TRBJ2-5	CASSSLDGKGQGARGQETQYF	TGTGCCAGCAGCTCCCTAGATGGGAAAGGACAGGGGGCGAGGGGTCAAGAGACCCAGTACTTC
-	-	TRBV5-6	TRBJ2-7	CASSYGPYEQYF	TGTGCCAGCAGCTACGGTCCGTACGAGCAGTACTTC
-	-	TRBV27	TRBJ1-6	CASGGYNSPLHF	TGTGCCAGCGGTGGCTATAATTCACCCCTCCACTTT
TRBD1	-	TRBV11-2	TRBJ1-4	CASSTSGQGLEKLFF	TGTGCCAGCAGCACCTCGGGACAGGGTTTAGAAAAACTGTTTTTT
-	-	TRBV7-9	TRBJ1-1	CASSSEAWQLTSNTEAFF	TGTGCCAGCAGCTCAGAGGCATGGCAGCTAACCTCCAACACTGAAGCTTTCTTT
-	-	TRBV27	TRBJ2-7	CASSHSPYEQYF	TGTGCCAGCAGTCACAGTCCCTACGAGCAGTACTTC
-	-	TRBV28	TRBJ1-2	CASSLSGPGAYGYTF	TGTGCCAGCAGTTTATCCGGTCCGGGAGCCTATGGCTACACCTTC
-	once	TRBV5-5	TRBJ2-3	CASSWATGTGDTQYF	TGTGCCAGCAGCTGGGCGACAGGGACTGGGGATACGCAGTATTTT
-	-	TRBV30	TRBJ2-1	CAWTGTRGSYNEQFF	TGTGCCTGGACCGGGACCCGGGGCTCCTACAATGAGCAGTTCTTC
-	-	TRBV29-1	TRBJ2-3	CSAGPRLLDTQYF	TGCAGCGCCGGACCTCGCCTTTTAGATACGCAGTATTTT
-	-	TRBV4-1	TRBJ1-2	CASSQARTTNYGYTF	TGCGCCAGCAGCCAAGCGAGGACAACTAACTATGGCTACACCTTC
TRBD2	-	TRBV18	TRBJ2-2	CASSPPGGDRTGELFF	TGTGCCAGCTCACCTCCCGGGGGGGATCGAACCGGGGAGCTGTTTTTT
-	-	TRBV6-4	TRBJ1-1	CASSVAPGVGAEAFF	TGTGCCAGCAGTGTGGCACCAGGGGTGGGCGCTGAAGCTTTCTTT
TRBD1	-	TRBV7-8	TRBJ2-1	CASSSGQSQEQFF	TGTGCCAGCAGCTCGGGACAGTCTCAGGAGCAGTTCTTC
-	-	TRBV6-1	TRBJ1-1	CASSEAGIRRVTEAFF	TGTGCCAGCAGTGAAGCGGGCATCCGGAGGGTCACTGAAGCTTTCTTT
-	-	TRBV6-6	TRBJ1-1	CASSYSYSYTEAFF	TGTGCCAGCAGTTACTCCTATAGTTACACTGAAGCTTTCTTT
-	-	TRBV28	TRBJ1-1	CASSHLLTNTEAFF	TGTGCCAGCAGTCACCTCCTGACGAACACTGAAGCTTTCTTT
-	-	TRBV6-5	TRBJ1-1	CASSRTIGGNTEAFF	TGTGCCAGCAGCAGGACAATTGGAGGGAACACTGAAGCTTTCTTT
-	-	TRBV11-2	TRBJ2-3	CASSLVVRADTQYF	TGTGCCAGCAGCTTAGTTGTCCGGGCAGATACGCAGTATTTT
-	once	TRBV7-9	TRBJ2-1	CASSQLLAGPYNEQFF	TGTGCCAGCAGCCAGCTCCTGGCGGGACCTTACAATGAGCAGTTCTTC
TRBD1	-	TRBV5-1	TRBJ2-3	CASSLLTGDTQYF	TGCGCCAGCAGCTTACTGACAGGGGACACGCAGTATTTT
TRBD1	-	TRBV9	TRBJ1-2	CASSVGPGGNYGYTF	TGTGCCAGCAGCGTAGGCCCAGGGGGTAACTATGGCTACACCTTC
TRBD1	once	TRBV28	TRBJ1-3	CASSLEAGGLGNTIYF	TGTGCCAGCAGCCTAGAAGCAGGGGGACTTGGAAACACCATATATTTT
-	once	TRBV11-1	TRBJ2-5	CASRGLETQYF	TGTGCCAGCCGGGGGTTGGAGACCCAGTACTTC
-	-	TRBV5-5	TRBJ2-1	CASSLSKRDEQFF	TGTGCCAGCAGCTTGAGTAAACGCGATGAGCAGTTCTTC
-	-	TRBV4-3	TRBJ2-3	CASKGNLASSTDTQYF	TGCGCCAGCAAGGGCAACCTAGCGTCGAGCACAGATACGCAGTATTTT
TRBD2	-	TRBV13	TRBJ2-3	CASSLGTSGTDTQYF	TGTGCCAGCAGCCTTGGGACTAGCGGCACAGATACGCAGTATTTT
TRBD2	-	TRBV5-6	TRBJ2-7	CASTLGSGSNEQYF	TGTGCCAGCACCTTGGGGAGCGGGAGCAACGAGCAGTACTTC
TRBD1	-	TRBV5-6	TRBJ1-6	CASSVGTDYSPLHF	TGTGCCAGCAGTGTCGGGACAGACTATTCACCCCTCCACTTT
TRBD1	-	TRBV4-3	TRBJ2-1	CASSQDWDSSYNEQFF	TGCGCCAGCAGCCAAGATTGGGACAGCTCCTACAATGAGCAGTTCTTC
TRBD2	-	TRBV7-8	TRBJ2-1	CASSRRKGSSGSGNGNEQFF	TGTGCCAGCAGCCGGCGGAAGGGGTCGAGCGGGAGTGGTAACGGGAATGAGCAGTTCTTC
TRBD2	-	TRBV19	TRBJ2-1	CASSIIAGESYNEQFF	TGTGCCAGTAGTATTATTGCGGGAGAGTCCTACAATGAGCAGTTCTTC
-	-	TRBV11-2	TRBJ2-3	CASSFLSSDTQYF	TGTGCCAGCAGCTTTTTAAGTTCAGATACGCAGTATTTT
TRBD1	-	TRBV5-6	TRBJ1-2	CASSTSGGYYGYTF	TGTGCCAGCAGCACCTCAGGGGGCTACTATGGCTACACCTTC
-	few	TRBV6-5	TRBJ2-7	CASSHPGGSYEQYF	TGTGCCAGCAGTCACCCCGGAGGCTCCTACGAGCAGTACTTC
-	-	TRBV10-3	TRBJ1-1	CAISESSRGTNTEAFF	TGTGCCATCAGTGAGTCAAGCAGGGGCACGAACACTGAAGCTTTCTTT
-	-	TRBV5-6	TRBJ1-5	CASSSTQDSYQPQHF	TGTGCCAGCAGCTCAACCCAGGACAGCTATCAGCCCCAGCATTTT
-	-	TRBV9	TRBJ2-1	CASSVDEAVSYNEQFF	TGTGCCAGCAGCGTAGACGAAGCGGTGTCCTACAATGAGCAGTTCTTC
-	once	TRBV9	TRBJ2-1	CASGDYNEQFF	TGTGCCAGCGGGGACTACAATGAGCAGTTCTTC
-	-	TRBV27	TRBJ2-1	CASSSRGPITYNEQFF	TGTGCCAGCAGTTCCAGGGGACCGATTACCTACAATGAGCAGTTCTTC
TRBD2	-	TRBV5-1	TRBJ2-1	CASSFAGLANNEQFF	TGCGCCAGCAGCTTCGCCGGACTAGCGAACAATGAGCAGTTCTTC
-	-	TRBV7-3	TRBJ2-1	CASSLTPLDNEQFF	TGTGCCAGCAGCTTAACGCCCCTAGACAATGAGCAGTTCTTC
-	-	TRBV6-5	TRBJ2-1	CASSWGSYNEQFF	TGTGCCAGCTCCTGGGGGTCGTACAATGAGCAGTTCTTC
TRBD1	-	TRBV29-1	TRBJ2-1	CSGGQHNEQFF	TGCAGTGGGGGACAGCACAATGAGCAGTTCTTC
-	-	TRBV7-9	TRBJ1-3	CASSTGTPLSGNTIYF	TGTGCCAGCAGCACTGGGACACCTCTCTCTGGAAACACCATATATTTT
-	-	TRBV19	TRBJ2-2	CASSIGANGELFF	TGTGCCAGTAGTATAGGGGCGAACGGGGAGCTGTTTTTT
TRBD1	-	TRBV7-3	TRBJ2-1	CASSTPDRGGNEQFF	TGTGCCAGCAGCACCCCGGACAGGGGAGGCAATGAGCAGTTCTTC
TRBD1	once	TRBV13	TRBJ2-1	CASSRQGNNEQFF	TGTGCCAGCAGCCGACAGGGGAACAATGAGCAGTTCTTC
-	-	TRBV6-6	TRBJ1-1	CASSYAPGGTNTEAFF	TGTGCCAGCAGTTACGCCCCGGGAGGGACGAACACTGAAGCTTTCTTT
-	-	TRBV14	TRBJ2-1	CASSPPAPLNNEQFF	TGTGCCAGCAGCCCACCGGCCCCGTTAAACAATGAGCAGTTCTTC
-	-	TRBV7-8	TRBJ2-6	CASSQTRVTGANVLTF	TGTGCCAGCAGCCAGACCAGGGTGACAGGGGCCAACGTCCTGACTTTC
TRBD1	-	TRBV5-6	TRBJ1-1	CASSQLTGRTEAFF	TGTGCCAGCAGCCAACTGACAGGGAGAACTGAAGCTTTCTTT
TRBD1	-	TRBV4-1	TRBJ2-1	CASEGASYNEQFF	TGCGCCAGCGAGGGGGCATCCTACAATGAGCAGTTCTTC
TRBD2	-	TRBV28	TRBJ2-4	CASSSPGLVGNIQYF	TGTGCCAGCAGTTCACCGGGACTAGTGGGAAACATTCAGTACTTC
TRBD2	-	TRBV5-6	TRBJ2-3	CASSPLAGATDTQYF	TGTGCCAGCAGCCCATTAGCGGGAGCCACAGATACGCAGTATTTT